This T cell receptor beta chain comes out of a study of control samples from healthy donors and cancer patients (dated by TCRdb to about 2020). CDR1 SNHLY and CDR2 FYNNEI were looked up in the germline V gene. V is pared back by 6 bases and J by 2 bases, with 14 bases lying between the germline termini. The CDR3, from cysteine to phenylalanine, totals 14 residues. Of the read, only the CDR3 DNA is kept; its 42 bases are in frame from base 1. This clone has a handful of counts. Its specific antigen is unknown. The sample holds no much larger clone one base away, and base qualities are not on file. The library was generated by the immunoSEQ multiplex PCR assay. Drawn from immuneACCESS, this table holds only the in-frame rearrangements with V and J called that TCRdb kept. Clones are partly lost; checked studies trace under half to an unresolved V gene and leave the rest unexplained. The sample table shows approximately 59,000 clones, and 70% to 90% are seen once. The ten biggest clones cover roughly an eighth of the sample.

The rearranged chain carries TRBV2 and TRBJ2-7; matching of 6 bases hints at TRBD1 as the D gene. The TCR was taken from a woman aged 55 to 70 with lung cancer. The specimen sequenced was PBMCs. The CDR3 loop reads CASRRQVLTYEQYF. The bases are TGTGCCAGCAGGCGACAGGTATTAACCTACGAGCAGTACTTC.